One sample yielded the 7 T cell receptor beta chains listed below, sequenced in a study of CD8 T cells in ankylosing spondylitis. Broader study findings: Typical of ankylosing spondylitis blood, it appeared, was a TCR beta motif of roughly eight highly homologous variants.

MiXCR, applied by TCRdb to the 5' RACE reads, yields one record per CDR3 protein. The data contain about 800,000 distinct CDR3 sequences, about 12% of them singletons. These receptors have no identified antigens. Sample: blood, either unsorted or a sorted T cell fraction (not recorded which). These receptors were obtained from a male donor with ankylosing spondylitis.

This clonotype was recorded many times. The chain's CDR3 is CASSLEAGGPNQPQHF. The CDR3 region has the DNA TGTGCCAGCAGTTTAGAGGCAGGGGGCCCAAATCAGCCCCAGCATTTT. The chain recombines TRBV12-3 or TRBV12-4 with TRBJ1-5, with 8 bases aligning to TRBD1. Trimming cost V 1 base and J 4 bases; bases outside gene matches: 6. The CDR3 runs 16 residues.

This clonotype was observed a handful of times. V and J are TRBV4-2 and TRBJ1-4; D is undetermined. The CDR3 runs to 18 residues. V was clipped by 0 bases and J by 5 bases, with 19 bases between them. Germline CDR1 is LGHNA and CDR2 is YNFKEQ. CDR3 nucleotide sequence: TGTGCCAGCAGCCAAGATCCCCCCGAAGGACGACCGAATGAAAAACTGTTTTTT. The encoded protein is CASSQDPPEGRPNEKLFF.

J is TRBJ1-2 and V is TRBV7-2; no firm D call. Deletions cut 0 bases from V and 6 bases from J, with 14 bases between. The CDR3 runs 15 residues. Germline V gene data show CDR1 as SGHTA and CDR2 as FQGNSA. CDR3 residues: CASSLALGFGDGYTF. DNA of the CDR3: TGTGCCAGCAGCTTAGCCCTCGGGTTTGGGGATGGCTACACCTTC.

This clonotype has ten or more counts. J is TRBJ1-1 and V is TRBV6-5, with TRBD1 matching over 7 bases. The CDR3 runs to 16 residues. Germline CDR1 reads MNHEY; CDR2 reads SVGAGI. The J segment lost 0 bases and the V segment lost 5 bases, leaving 9 bases of the junction unmatched. For the CDR3, the DNA is TGTGCCAGCAGTCATCGAAGGACAGGCTTGAACACTGAAGCTTTCTTT. Translated, it gives CASSHRRTGLNTEAFF.

This clonotype occurred a few times. The V call is TRBV18, the J call TRBJ2-7; D gene uncertain. The CDR3 is 14 residues long. V lost 1 base to trimming and J lost 0 bases, with 7 bases between them. Germline CDR1 reads KGHSH; CDR2 reads LQKENI. The CDR3 spells CASSPQTRSYEQYF. CDR3 nucleotide sequence: TGTGCCAGCTCACCACAGACTCGCTCCTACGAGCAGTACTTC.

This rearrangement joins TRBV7-2 to TRBJ2-7; the D call may be TRBD1 or TRBD2 (5 bases each). Between the trimmed V and J ends, which lost 4 bases and 3 bases, there was a span of 10 bases. Germline CDR1 reads SGHTA; CDR2 reads FQGNSA. The CDR3 runs 13 residues. CDR3 sequence: CASSSRDGYEQYF. CDR3 DNA sequence: TGTGCCAGCAGCTCCAGGGACGGCTACGAGCAGTACTTC. The variable domain in full, completed from reference TRBV7-2 and TRBJ2-7, reads GAGVSQSPSNKVTEKGKDVELRCDPISGHTALYWYRQSLGQGLEFLIYFQGNSAPDKSGLPSDRFSAERTGGSVSTLTIQRTQQEDSAVYLCASSSRDGYEQYFGPGTRLTVT.

This chain uses TRBV20-1 with TRBJ2-7, with 9 bases that match TRBD1. The CDR3 consists of 13 residues. The trim removed 5 bases at V and 0 bases at J, leaving 2 bases unmatched. CDR1 and CDR2 (germline): DFQATT, SNEGSKA (reference sequence). The CDR3 spells CSALQGASYEQYF. The CDR3 DNA follows: TGCAGTGCTTTACAGGGGGCCTCCTACGAGCAGTACTTC.